Below, one T cell receptor beta chain is given with its context. This sample was taken from a study of blood T cell repertoires in COVID-19. Turning to the study itself: The cDNA or gDNA used as material had been derived from T cells, B-cell-depleted T cells, or PBMCs.

Trimming at V came to 5 bases and at J to 9 bases, leaving 19 bases not matched to a gene. Germline V CDR1 and CDR2: MGHRA, YSYEKL. This CDR3 is built from 17 residues. As originally analysed: Reference gene primer amplification in the assay estimated nucleated cell counts. Produced via immunoSEQ multiplex PCR; TCRdb's table is partial and in-frame only. The DNA gave D and trimming, while V, J and clone size come from that table. This sample has around 97,000 clones, with about 91% found just once. This clonotype was sampled from a human donor in a cohort sampled during active COVID-19. The chain carries TRBV4-1 and TRBJ2-1; TRBD1 matches at 7 bases. Input material: peripheral blood. Here the CDR3 reads CASSSSGLTRGWGEQFF. The CDR3 DNA reads as TGCGCCAGCAGCAGCTCCGGTCTTACCAGGGGGTGGGGTGAGCAGTTCTTC.